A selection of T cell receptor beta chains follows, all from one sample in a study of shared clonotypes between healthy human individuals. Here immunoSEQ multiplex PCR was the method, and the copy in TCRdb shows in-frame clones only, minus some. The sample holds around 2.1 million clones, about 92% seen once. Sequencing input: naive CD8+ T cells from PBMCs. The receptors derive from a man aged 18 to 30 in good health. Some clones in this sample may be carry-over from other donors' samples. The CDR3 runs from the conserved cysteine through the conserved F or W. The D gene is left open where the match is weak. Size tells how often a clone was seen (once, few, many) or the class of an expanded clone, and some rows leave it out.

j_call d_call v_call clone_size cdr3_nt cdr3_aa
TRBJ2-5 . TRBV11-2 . TGTGCCAGCAGCTTAGGCTTCCAGGGGTTCGAAGGAGAGACCCAGTACTTC CASSLGFQGFEGETQYF
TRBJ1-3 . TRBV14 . TGTGCCAGCAGCCCCAGAAGCCCGAACACCATATATTTT CASSPRSPNTIYF
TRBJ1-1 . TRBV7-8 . TGTGCCAGCAGCTTCCTAGCCTGGGGCAGCTACACTGAAGCTTTCTTT CASSFLAWGSYTEAFF
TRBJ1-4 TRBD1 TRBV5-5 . TGTGCCAGCAGCCACGACAGGGCCGAACTGTTTTTT CASSHDRAELFF
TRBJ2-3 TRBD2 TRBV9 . TGTGCCAGCAGCGTAGTGGGTAGCGGGAGGACAGATACGCAGTATTTT CASSVVGSGRTDTQYF
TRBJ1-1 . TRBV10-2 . TGCGCCAGCAAGGGGGGTTCTGAAGCTTTCTTT CASKGGSEAFF
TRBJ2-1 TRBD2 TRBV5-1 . TGCGCCAGCAGCCCGGGTAGCGGGCGAAACAATGAGCAGTTCTTC CASSPGSGRNNEQFF
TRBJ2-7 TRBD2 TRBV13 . TGTGCCAGCAGCTCAACTGGGGGGACTAGCGAGAGCTCCTACGAGCAGTACTTC CASSSTGGTSESSYEQYF
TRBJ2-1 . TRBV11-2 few TGTGCCAGCAGCTTAGATCCCAGCGGGCACAATGAGCAGTTCTTC CASSLDPSGHNEQFF
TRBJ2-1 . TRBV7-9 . TGTGCCAGCAGCCCTGGGTCGAGCACCCCCTCCAATGAGCAGTTCTTC CASSPGSSTPSNEQFF
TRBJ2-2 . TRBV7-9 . TGTGCCAGCAGCTTACCAAAGACAGGACCCAACACCGGGGAGCTGTTTTTT CASSLPKTGPNTGELFF
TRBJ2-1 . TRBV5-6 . TGTGCCAGCAGCTTTCTGCTGGGTGAGCAGTTCTTC CASSFLLGEQFF
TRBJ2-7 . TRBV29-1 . TGCAGCGTTGTTGGAGGGGCCAACGAGCAGTACTTC CSVVGGANEQYF
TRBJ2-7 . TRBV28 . TGTGCCAGCAGTCCCCTAATGACTTTAAGCTCCTACGAGCAGTACTTC CASSPLMTLSSYEQYF
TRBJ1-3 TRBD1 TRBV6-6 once TGTGCCAGCGGGCAGGGGGCTGACACCATATATTTT CASGQGADTIYF
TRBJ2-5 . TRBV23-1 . TGCGCCAGCAGTCAAAGGGACCGTCAAGAGACCCAGTACTTC CASSQRDRQETQYF
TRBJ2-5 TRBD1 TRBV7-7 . TGTGCCAGCAGCCTCTTACAGGGGGCGTGGGAGACCCAGTACTTC CASSLLQGAWETQYF
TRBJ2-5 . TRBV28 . TGTGCCAGCAGTTTAATCAGTGGAGAAGAGACCCAGTACTTC CASSLISGEETQYF
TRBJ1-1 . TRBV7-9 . TGTGCCAGCAGCTTAGGGGGCGGGGAAGCTTTCTTT CASSLGGGEAFF
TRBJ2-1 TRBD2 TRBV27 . TGTGCCAGCAGTTCCGGGACTAGCGGGACGAATGAGCAGTTCTTC CASSSGTSGTNEQFF
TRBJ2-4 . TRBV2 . TGTGCCAGCAGAGCAGCAGGGTTAGCCAAAAACATTCAGTACTTC CASRAAGLAKNIQYF
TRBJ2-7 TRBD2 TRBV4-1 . TGCGCCAGCAGCCAAACTAGCGGAAGCTCCTACGAGCAGTACTTC CASSQTSGSSYEQYF
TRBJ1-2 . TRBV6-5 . TGTGCCAGCAGTTATGAGGGTAACTATGGCTACACCTTC CASSYEGNYGYTF
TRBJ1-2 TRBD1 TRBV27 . TGTGCCAGCACCTCCGGGAGGGGACAGAACTATGGCTACACCTTC CASTSGRGQNYGYTF
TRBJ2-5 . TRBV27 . TGTGCCAGCAGGACCTCACCGGGTTTCCCAGAGACCCAGTACTTC CASRTSPGFPETQYF
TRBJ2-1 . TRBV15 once TGTGCCACCAGTCGTGAAGGGTTCTTC CATSREGFF
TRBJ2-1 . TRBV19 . TGTGCCAGTAGTATAGATTCTGCAGGGGTCACCTACAATGAGCAGTTCTTC CASSIDSAGVTYNEQFF
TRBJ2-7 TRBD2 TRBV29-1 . TGCAGCGTTGAAGAGGTGACTAGCGGGAGTTCCTACGAGCAGTACTTC CSVEEVTSGSSYEQYF
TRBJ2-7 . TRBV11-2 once TGTGCCACTCGGGAACAGGACCCCTACGAGCAGTACTTC CATREQDPYEQYF
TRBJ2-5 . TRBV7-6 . TGTGCCAGCAGCTTATTGGGGCTAGCGAGAGAGACCCAGTACTTC CASSLLGLARETQYF
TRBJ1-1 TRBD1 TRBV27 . TGTGCCAGCAAGGGGACAGTGAACACTGAAGCTTTCTTT CASKGTVNTEAFF
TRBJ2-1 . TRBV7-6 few TGTGCCAGCAGCCCGACTACCGGCCATGAGCAGTTCTTC CASSPTTGHEQFF
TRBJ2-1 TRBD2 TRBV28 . TGTGCCAGCAGTTTAAAGGCGGGAGTAATAGGCAATGAGCAGTTCTTC CASSLKAGVIGNEQFF
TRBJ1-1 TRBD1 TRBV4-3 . TGCGCCAGCAGCCAACGGACAGGGGGAAATGAAGCTTTCTTT CASSQRTGGNEAFF
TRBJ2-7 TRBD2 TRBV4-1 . TGCGCCAGCAGCCAAGAACCGGGGGGGCTCACCTACGAGCAGTACTTC CASSQEPGGLTYEQYF
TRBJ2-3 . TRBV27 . TGTGCCAGCAGTTCAGGTTGGACTAGCACAGATACGCAGTATTTT CASSSGWTSTDTQYF
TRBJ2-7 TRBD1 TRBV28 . TGTGCCAGCAGTGCAGACAGGGGCTACGAGCAGTACTTC CASSADRGYEQYF
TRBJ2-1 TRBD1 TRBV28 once TGTGCCAGCAGCCCGAACCGGGACAGCTCCTACAATGAGCAGTTCTTC CASSPNRDSSYNEQFF
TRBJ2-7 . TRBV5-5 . TGTGCCAGCAGCTTGGTACCGTCGTACGAGCAGTACTTC CASSLVPSYEQYF